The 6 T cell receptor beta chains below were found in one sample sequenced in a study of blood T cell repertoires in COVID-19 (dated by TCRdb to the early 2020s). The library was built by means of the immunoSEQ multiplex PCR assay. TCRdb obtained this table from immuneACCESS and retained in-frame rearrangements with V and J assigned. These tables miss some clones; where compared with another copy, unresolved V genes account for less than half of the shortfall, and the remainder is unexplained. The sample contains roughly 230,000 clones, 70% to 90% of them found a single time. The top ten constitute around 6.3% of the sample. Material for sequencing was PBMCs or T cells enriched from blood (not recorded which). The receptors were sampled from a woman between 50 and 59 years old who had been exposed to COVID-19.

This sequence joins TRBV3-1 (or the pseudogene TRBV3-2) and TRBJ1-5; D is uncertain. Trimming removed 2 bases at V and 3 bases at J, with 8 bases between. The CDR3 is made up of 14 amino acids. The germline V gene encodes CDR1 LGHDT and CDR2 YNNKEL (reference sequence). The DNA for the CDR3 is TGTGCCAGCAGCCAACGGAGGGACAATCAGCCCCAGCATTTT. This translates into CASSQRRDNQPQHF.

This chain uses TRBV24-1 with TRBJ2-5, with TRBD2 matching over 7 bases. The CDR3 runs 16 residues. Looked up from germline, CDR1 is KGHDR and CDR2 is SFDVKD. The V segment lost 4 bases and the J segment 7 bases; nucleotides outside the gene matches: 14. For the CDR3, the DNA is TGTGCCACCAGTGACGTCTCCGGGGCAGGGAGGGGGACCCAGTACTTC. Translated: CATSDVSGAGRGTQYF.

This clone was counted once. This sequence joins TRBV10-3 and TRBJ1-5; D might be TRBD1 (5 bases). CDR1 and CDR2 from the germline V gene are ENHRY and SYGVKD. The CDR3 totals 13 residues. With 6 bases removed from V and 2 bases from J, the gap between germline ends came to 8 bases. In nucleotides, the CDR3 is TGTGCCATCAGCTTACAGGGCAATCAGCCCCAGCATTTT. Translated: CAISLQGNQPQHF.

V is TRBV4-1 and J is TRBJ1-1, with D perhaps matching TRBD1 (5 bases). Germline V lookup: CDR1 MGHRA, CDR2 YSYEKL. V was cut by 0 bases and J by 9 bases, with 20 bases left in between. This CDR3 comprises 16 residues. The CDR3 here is CASSQDILRGGIKAFF. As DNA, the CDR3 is TGCGCCAGCAGCCAAGATATTTTGCGGGGGGGAATAAAAGCTTTCTTT.

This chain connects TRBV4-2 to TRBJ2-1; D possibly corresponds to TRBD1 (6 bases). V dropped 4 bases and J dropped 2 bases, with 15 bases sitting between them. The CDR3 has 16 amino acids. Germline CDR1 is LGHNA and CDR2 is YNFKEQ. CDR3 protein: CASSLDDRLAYNEQFF. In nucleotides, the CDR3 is TGTGCCAGCAGCCTCGACGACAGGCTGGCCTACAATGAGCAGTTCTTC.

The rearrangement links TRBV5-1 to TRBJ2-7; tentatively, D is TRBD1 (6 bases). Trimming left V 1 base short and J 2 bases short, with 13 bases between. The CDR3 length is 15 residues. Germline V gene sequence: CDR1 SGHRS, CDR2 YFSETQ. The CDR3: CASSLSGANAYEQYF. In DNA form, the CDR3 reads TGCGCCAGCAGCTTGTCAGGGGCCAACGCCTACGAGCAGTACTTC.